A few counts support the clone carrying this TCR beta chain. What it binds is unknown. J was trimmed by 3 bases and V by 3 bases; bases with no gene match: 5. The CDR3 extends over 15 amino acids. The germline gives CDR1 DFQATT, CDR2 SNEGSKA (reference sequence). This sample is part of a study of identical twins. Study-level results: Researchers reported excess low generation probability among twin-shared out-of-frame alpha sequences.

One entry per CDR3 protein results from TCRdb running MiXCR on the 5' RACE reads. The sample has under 1 million distinct CDR3 sequences, 12% seen once. In addition, the sample was reused for a study of yellow fever vaccine responses in identical twins.

This receptor was obtained from a woman aged 18 to 35 in good health. The specimen sequenced was PBMCs. The chain combines TRBV20-1 with TRBJ2-5; 12 bases map to TRBD2. As DNA, the CDR3 is TGCAGTGCTAGTGCCCTAGCGGGAGGGGAAGAGACCCAGTACTTC. Its protein product is CSASALAGGEETQYF.